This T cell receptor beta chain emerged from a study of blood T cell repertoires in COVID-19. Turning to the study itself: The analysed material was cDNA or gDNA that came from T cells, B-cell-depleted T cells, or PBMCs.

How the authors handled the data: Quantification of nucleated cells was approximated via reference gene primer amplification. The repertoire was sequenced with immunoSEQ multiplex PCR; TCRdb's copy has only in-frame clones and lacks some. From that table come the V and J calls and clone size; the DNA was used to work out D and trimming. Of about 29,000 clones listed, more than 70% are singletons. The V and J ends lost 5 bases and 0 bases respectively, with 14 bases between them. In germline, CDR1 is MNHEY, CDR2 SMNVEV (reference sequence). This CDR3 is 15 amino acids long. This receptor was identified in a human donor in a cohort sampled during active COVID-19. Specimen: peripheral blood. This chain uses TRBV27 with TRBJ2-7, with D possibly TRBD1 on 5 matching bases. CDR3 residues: CASSVQATYSYEQYF. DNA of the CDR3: TGTGCCAGCAGTGTACAGGCCACCTACTCCTACGAGCAGTACTTC.